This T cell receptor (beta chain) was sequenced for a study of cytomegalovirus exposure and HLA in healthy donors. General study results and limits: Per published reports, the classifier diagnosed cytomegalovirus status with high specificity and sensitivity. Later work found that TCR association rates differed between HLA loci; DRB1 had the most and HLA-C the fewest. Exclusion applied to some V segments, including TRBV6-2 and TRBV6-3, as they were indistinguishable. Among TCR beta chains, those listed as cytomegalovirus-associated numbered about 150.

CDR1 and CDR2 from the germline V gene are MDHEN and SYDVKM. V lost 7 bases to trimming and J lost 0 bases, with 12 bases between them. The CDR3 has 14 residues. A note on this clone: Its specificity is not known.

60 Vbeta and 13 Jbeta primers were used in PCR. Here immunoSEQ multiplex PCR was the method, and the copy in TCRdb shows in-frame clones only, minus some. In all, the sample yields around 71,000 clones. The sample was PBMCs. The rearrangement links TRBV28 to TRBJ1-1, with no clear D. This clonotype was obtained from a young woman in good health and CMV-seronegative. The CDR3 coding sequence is TGTGCCAGCACCCCAGGCAATCTGAACACTGAAGCTTTCTTT. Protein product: CASTPGNLNTEAFF.